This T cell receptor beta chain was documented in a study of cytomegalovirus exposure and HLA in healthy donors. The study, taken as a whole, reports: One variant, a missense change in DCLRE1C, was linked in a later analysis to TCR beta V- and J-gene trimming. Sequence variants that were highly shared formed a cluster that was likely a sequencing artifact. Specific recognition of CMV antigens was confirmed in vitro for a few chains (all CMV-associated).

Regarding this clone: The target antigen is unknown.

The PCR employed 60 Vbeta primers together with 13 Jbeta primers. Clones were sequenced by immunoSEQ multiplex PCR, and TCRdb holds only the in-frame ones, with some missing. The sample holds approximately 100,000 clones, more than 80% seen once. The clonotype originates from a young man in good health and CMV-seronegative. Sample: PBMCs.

Here the CDR3 DNA reads TGTGCCAGCAGCTTAGGGGCGGGAGGCGCCTACAATGAGCAGTTCTTC. Translation: CASSLGAGGAYNEQFF. The rearrangement uses TRBV7-8 and TRBJ2-1; 8 bases agree with TRBD2. The CDR3 has 16 amino acids. The germline CDR1 and CDR2 sequences are SGHVS and FQNEAQ. The V segment lost 1 base and the J segment 2 bases; nucleotides outside the gene matches: 4.